What follows are 14 T cell receptor beta chains derived from one specimen sequenced in a study of vaccination and CD4 T cells after COVID-19. Sequencing of the DNA from cultured CD4+ T cells was carried out with the Oncomine TCR Beta short-read assay. TCRdb itself ran the PCR reads through MiXCR, one entry per CDR3 protein. The data contain around 20,000 distinct CDR3 sequences, 47% of them singletons. Which antigens these TCRs recognize remains unknown. Treatment denoted: approximately 10-day PBMC culture with coronavirus spike peptide pools or control peptides (ViraFEST assay). The source material was CD4+ T cells from blood, cultured in vitro, sampled before SARS-CoV-2 vaccination. The receptors derive from a human donor who had recovered from COVID-19.

This chain joins TRBV19 and TRBJ2-3, with TRBD2 matching 12 bases. V lost 1 base, J lost 0 bases, and 8 bases stayed unmatched. The CDR3 extends over 19 amino acids. The germline gives CDR1 LNHDA, CDR2 SQIVND (reference sequence). The CDR3 loop is CASSIARLAGATSTDTQYF. The CDR3 coding sequence is TGTGCCAGTAGTATAGCGCGACTAGCGGGAGCCACTAGCACAGATACGCAGTATTTT.

This clonotype was detected only a few times. The rearrangement links TRBV7-6 to TRBJ2-2, with a tentative D call TRBD1 (5 bases). The CDR3 has 16 residues. Trimming removed 1 base at V and 2 bases at J, with 11 bases between. CDR1 SGHVS and CDR2 FNYEAQ come from the germline V gene. As DNA, the CDR3 is TGTGCCAGCAGCTTAGTAGGGGCGCCAAACACCGGGGAGCTGTTTTTT. Protein: CASSLVGAPNTGELFF.

This clonotype has only a few counts. The V call is TRBV6-5, the J call TRBJ1-5; TRBD1 is a possible D gene (6 bases). CDR3 size: 23 residues. From germline, CDR1 is MNHEY and CDR2 SVGAGI. Trimming pared 3 bases from V and 2 bases from J, leaving 35 bases between. The CDR3 is CASSYYRTVLRQLEDKGNQPQHF. The CDR3 bases are TGTGCCAGCAGTTATTATCGGACAGTGTTGAGACAGTTAGAAGACAAGGGCAATCAGCCCCAGCATTTT.

In this sample, this clonotype turned up a few times. This rearrangement joins TRBV6-5 to TRBJ1-1; 9 positions match TRBD1. The junction had 7 bases not matched to a gene; V was cut back by 6 bases and J by 5 bases. Germline loops: CDR1 MNHEY, CDR2 SVGAGI. The length of the CDR3 is 14 residues. CDR3 residues: CASSYRGRSTEAFF. The CDR3 DNA reads TGTGCCAGCAGCTACAGGGGGCGAAGTACTGAAGCTTTCTTT.

The DNA of the CDR3 is TGTGCCAGCAGCTTGAGCAGGGTGGCCAATTCACCCCTCCACTTT. Translated, it gives CASSLSRVANSPLHF. The V gene is TRBV11-2, the J gene TRBJ1-6, with D tentatively TRBD1 (5 bases). Germline V gene sequence: CDR1 SGHAT, CDR2 FQNNGV. With 3 bases removed from V and 7 bases from J, the gap between germline ends came to 13 bases. This CDR3 contains 15 residues.

This chain joins TRBV6-5 and TRBJ1-1, with D perhaps matching TRBD1 (5 bases). The CDR3 loop spans 15 amino acids. V was shortened by 0 bases and J by 3 bases, with 11 bases between the two germline ends. CDR1 is MNHEY and CDR2 is SVGAGI in the germline V gene. The CDR3: CASSYSRWGDTEAFF. CDR3 in DNA: TGTGCCAGCAGTTACTCAAGGTGGGGGGACACTGAAGCTTTCTTT.

The chain has TRBV6-1 and TRBJ2-3; the D is unclear. CDR1 is MNHNS and CDR2 is SASEGT in the germline V gene. Trimming took 8 bases from V and 3 from J, leaving 9 bases between them. CDR3 length equals 12 residues. The CDR3 DNA follows: TGTGCCAGCGCTTTCCGAACAGATACGCAGTATTTT. Its protein product is CASAFRTDTQYF.

V gene TRBV19 combines with J gene TRBJ2-3, with D maybe TRBD1 (5 bases). The CDR3 sequence is 14 residues long. V lost 1 base to trimming and J lost 4 bases, with 9 bases between them. CDR1 and CDR2 from the germline V gene are LNHDA and SQIVND (reference sequence). CDR3 protein: CASSIVQGADTQYF. The CDR3 DNA follows: TGTGCCAGTAGTATAGTGCAGGGTGCAGATACGCAGTATTTT.

This clonotype was detected a few times. The chain couples TRBV10-2 to TRBJ2-2; unclear D gene. CDR1 and CDR2 from the germline V gene are WSHSY and SAAADI. V lost 2 bases to trimming and J lost 4 bases, with 5 bases between them. The CDR3 runs 13 residues. Here the CDR3 reads CASSEQVTGELFF. CDR3 in DNA: TGCGCCAGCAGTGAGCAGGTCACCGGGGAGCTGTTTTTT.

V usage is TRBV7-2 and J usage is TRBJ1-2, with TRBD1 identical over 9 bases. Germline-derived CDR1 and CDR2 are SGHTA and FQGNSA. The CDR3 covers 15 residues. With 3 bases clipped from V and 5 bases from J, the junction kept 7 bases outside the gene matches. The CDR3 DNA follows: TGTGCCAGCAGCTTTACAGGGGGCCTGGGGTATGGCTACACCTTC. It specifies CASSFTGGLGYGYTF.

The V gene is TRBV28, the J gene TRBJ1-1; tentative D call: TRBD1 (5 bases). CDR3 size: 12 residues. Germline CDR1 MDHEN, CDR2 SYDVKM. Trimming cost V 3 bases and J 7 bases, with 9 bases left between them. CDR3 sequence reads: CASSFQGVEAFF. The CDR3 DNA is TGTGCCAGCAGTTTTCAGGGAGTTGAAGCTTTCTTT.

The J gene is TRBJ2-2, the V gene TRBV6-2 or TRBV6-3, with TRBD2 identical over 15 bases. The CDR3 is made up of 17 amino acids. Germline trimming cut 6 bases from V and 3 bases from J; bases unmatched to any gene: 5. CDR1 is MNHEY, CDR2 SVGEGT, per germline. The CDR3 protein is CASSYGLAGGDTGELFF. In nucleotides, the CDR3 is TGTGCCAGCAGCTACGGACTAGCGGGAGGGGACACCGGGGAGCTGTTTTTT.

This clonotype has a handful of counts. V usage is TRBV28 and J usage is TRBJ1-1; no clear D. This CDR3 is 14 amino acids long. Trimming stripped 3 bases from V and 2 bases from J, with 10 bases between. Germline V gives CDR1 MDHEN, CDR2 SYDVKM. Here the CDR3 DNA reads TGTGCCAGCAGTTTTAACAGCCCCAACACTGAAGCTTTCTTT. Protein sequence: CASSFNSPNTEAFF.

This clonotype has just one count. The chain recombines TRBV19 with TRBJ2-1; D possibly matches TRBD1 or TRBD2 (5 bases each). The V end lost 4 bases, the J end lost 4 bases, and 17 bases lay between the germline ends. The CDR3 runs 16 residues. CDR1 LNHDA and CDR2 SQIVND come from the germline V gene (reference sequence). The CDR3 DNA is TGTGCCAGTAGTAAACGGGACCCCTCAGTATACAATGAGCAGTTCTTC. This sequence encodes CASSKRDPSVYNEQFF.